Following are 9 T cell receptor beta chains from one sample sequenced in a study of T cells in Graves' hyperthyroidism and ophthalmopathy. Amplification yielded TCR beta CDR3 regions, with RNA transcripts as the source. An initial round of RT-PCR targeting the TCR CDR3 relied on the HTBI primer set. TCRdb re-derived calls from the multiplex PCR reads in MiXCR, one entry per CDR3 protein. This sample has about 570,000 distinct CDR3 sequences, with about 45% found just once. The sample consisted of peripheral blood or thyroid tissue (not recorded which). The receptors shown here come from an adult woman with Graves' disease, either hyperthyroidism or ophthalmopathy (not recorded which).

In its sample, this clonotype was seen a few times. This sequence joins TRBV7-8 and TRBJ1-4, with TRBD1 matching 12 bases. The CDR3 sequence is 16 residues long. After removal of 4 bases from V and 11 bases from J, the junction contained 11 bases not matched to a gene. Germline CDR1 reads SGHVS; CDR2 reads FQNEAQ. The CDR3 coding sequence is TGTGCCAGCAGCTACGGGACAGGGGGCTTCAGTGAGAAACTGTTTTTT. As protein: CASSYGTGGFSEKLFF.

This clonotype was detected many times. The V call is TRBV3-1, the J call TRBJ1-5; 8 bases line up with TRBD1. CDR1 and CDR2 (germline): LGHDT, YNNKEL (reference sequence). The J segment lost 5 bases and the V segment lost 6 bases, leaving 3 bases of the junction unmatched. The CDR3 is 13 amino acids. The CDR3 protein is CASSQGADQPQHF. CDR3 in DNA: TGTGCCAGCAGTCAGGGGGCGGATCAGCCCCAGCATTTT.

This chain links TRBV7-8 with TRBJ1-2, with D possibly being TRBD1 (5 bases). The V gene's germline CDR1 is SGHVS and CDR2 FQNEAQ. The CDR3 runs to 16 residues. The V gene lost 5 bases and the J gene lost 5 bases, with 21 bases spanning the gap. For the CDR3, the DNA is TGTGCCAGCAGCCCCCTCCCCGGAGACTCAGGGTATGGCTACACCTTC. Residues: CASSPLPGDSGYGYTF.

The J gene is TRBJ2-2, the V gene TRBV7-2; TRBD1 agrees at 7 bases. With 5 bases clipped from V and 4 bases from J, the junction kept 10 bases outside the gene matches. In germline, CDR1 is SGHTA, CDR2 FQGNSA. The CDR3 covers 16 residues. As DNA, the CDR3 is TGTGCCAGCAGCCAAAAGGGGGCTCGGGCCACCGGGGAGCTGTTTTTT. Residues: CASSQKGARATGELFF. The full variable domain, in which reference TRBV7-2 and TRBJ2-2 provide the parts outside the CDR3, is GAGVSQSPSNKVTEKGKDVELRCDPISGHTALYWYRQSLGQGLEFLIYFQGNSAPDKSGLPSDRFSAERTGGSVSTLTIQRTQQEDSAVYLCASSQKGARATGELFFGEGSRLTVL.

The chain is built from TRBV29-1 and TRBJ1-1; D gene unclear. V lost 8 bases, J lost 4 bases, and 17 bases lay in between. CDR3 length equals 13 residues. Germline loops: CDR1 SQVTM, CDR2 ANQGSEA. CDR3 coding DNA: TGCAGCTTGCAATCCGGCTCGAGCACTGAAGCTTTCTTT. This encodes CSLQSGSSTEAFF.

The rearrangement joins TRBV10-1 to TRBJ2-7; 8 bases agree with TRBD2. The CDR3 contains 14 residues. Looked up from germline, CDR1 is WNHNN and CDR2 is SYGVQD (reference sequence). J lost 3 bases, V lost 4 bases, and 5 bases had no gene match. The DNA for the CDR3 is TGCGCCAGCAGTGCCGGGGGGGGAATCTACGAGCAGTACTTC. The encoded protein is CASSAGGGIYEQYF.

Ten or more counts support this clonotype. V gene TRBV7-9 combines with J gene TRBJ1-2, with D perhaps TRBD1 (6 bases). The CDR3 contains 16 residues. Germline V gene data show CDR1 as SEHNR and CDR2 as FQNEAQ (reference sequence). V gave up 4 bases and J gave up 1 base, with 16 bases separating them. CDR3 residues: CASSWGGGSDNYGYTF. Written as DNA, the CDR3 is TGTGCCAGCAGCTGGGGGGGGGGCAGTGATAACTATGGCTACACCTTC.

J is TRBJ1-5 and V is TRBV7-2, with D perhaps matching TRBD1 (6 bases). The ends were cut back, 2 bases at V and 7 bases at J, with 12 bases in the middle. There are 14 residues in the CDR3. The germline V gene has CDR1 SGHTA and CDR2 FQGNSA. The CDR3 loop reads CASSLYGGGQPQHF. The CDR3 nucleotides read TGTGCCAGCAGCTTATATGGGGGCGGCCAGCCCCAGCATTTT.

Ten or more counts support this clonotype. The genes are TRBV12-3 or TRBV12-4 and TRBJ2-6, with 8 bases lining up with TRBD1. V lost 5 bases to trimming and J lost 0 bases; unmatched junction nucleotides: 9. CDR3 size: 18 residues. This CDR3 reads CASSTRQGPSSGANVLTF. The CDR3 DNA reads TGTGCCAGCAGTACTAGACAGGGGCCGAGCTCTGGGGCCAACGTCCTGACTTTC.